Listed here are 21 T cell receptor beta chains from one sample, sequenced in a study of OX40 agonist ivuxolimab in advanced cancers. To prepare the library, the immunoSEQ multiplex PCR assay was applied. Not all clones reach the TCRdb copy of this immuneACCESS table, which keeps in-frame sequences only. Checked studies attribute under half of the gap to unresolved V genes and leave the rest unexplained. For this sample the table gives 55,000 to 65,000 clones, of which 80% to 90% were detected only once. Clones ranked in the top ten supply roughly 1.9% of the sample. The sample here was CD4+ or CD8+ T cells sorted from blood, taken in a trial of the OX40 agonist ivuxolimab. Receptors originate from an adult with an advanced solid tumor such as melanoma, head and neck, liver or kidney cancer.

The genes are TRBV19 and TRBJ2-3; a possible D gene is TRBD2 (5 bases). Between the trimmed V and J ends, which lost 7 bases and 2 bases, there was a span of 13 bases. This CDR3 has 14 residues. Germline V gene data show CDR1 as LNHDA and CDR2 as SQIVND (reference sequence). The chain's CDR3 is CASTRSGNTDTQYF. CDR3 nucleotide sequence: TGTGCCAGTACGCGCAGCGGCAACACAGATACGCAGTATTTT.

This rearrangement joins TRBV11-2 to TRBJ1-6; D gene unclear. The CDR3 consists of 13 residues. Germline loops: CDR1 SGHAT, CDR2 FQNNGV. V lost 1 base and J 12 bases, leaving 10 bases between the germline ends. The CDR3 DNA reads TGTGCCAGCAGCTTAGGGGATATATTACCCCTCCACTTT. It encodes CASSLGDILPLHF.

This chain connects TRBV11-2 to TRBJ2-1; TRBD2 is a possible D gene (6 bases). Germline V lookup: CDR1 SGHAT, CDR2 FQNNGV. The V and J ends lost 5 bases and 2 bases respectively, with 13 bases between them. There are 15 residues in the CDR3. The CDR3 nucleotides are TGTGCCAGCAGCCCCGTGGTAGCGGCCTACAATGAGCAGTTCTTC. Translating it yields CASSPVVAAYNEQFF.

The CDR3, as DNA: TGTGCCATCAGCCGACTAGCGGGCTACCAAGAGACCCAGTACTTC. Its protein product is CAISRLAGYQETQYF. The chain joins TRBV10-3 to TRBJ2-5; 10 positions match TRBD2. The CDR3 is made up of 15 amino acids. Losses at the gene ends were 6 bases for V and 0 bases for J; bases not matched to a gene: 4. CDR1 and CDR2 (germline): ENHRY, SYGVKD.

The chain uses TRBV9 and TRBJ2-3; either TRBD1 or TRBD2 may fit D (6 bases each). With 0 bases removed from V and 0 bases from J, the gap between germline ends came to 14 bases. From germline, CDR1 is SGDLS and CDR2 YYNGEE. This CDR3 has 17 amino acids. The CDR3 DNA reads as TGTGCCAGCAGCGTAGCTACGAGGGGGGCTAGCACAGATACGCAGTATTTT. This codes for CASSVATRGASTDTQYF.

CDR3 nucleotide sequence: TGTGCCAGCTCACAAACATTAACTATTTCTGGAAACACCATATATTTT. The encoded protein is CASSQTLTISGNTIYF. The J gene is TRBJ1-3, the V gene TRBV18; D ambiguous. Per germline, CDR1 KGHSH and CDR2 LQKENI. Trimming took 4 bases from V and 1 from J, leaving 14 bases between them. This CDR3 region has 16 residues.

The chain links TRBV9 to TRBJ2-1, with D hard to call. The germline V and J ends were trimmed by 4 bases and 7 bases, with 9 bases remaining between them. The CDR3 has 12 amino acids. CDR1 is SGDLS and CDR2 is YYNGEE in the germline V gene. The CDR3 sequence is CASSQIGNEQFF. As DNA, the CDR3 is TGTGCCAGCAGCCAAATCGGGAATGAGCAGTTCTTC. Full variable domain (remainder filled in from reference TRBV9 and TRBJ2-1): DSGVTQTPKHLITATGQRVTLRCSPRSGDLSVYWYQQSLDQGLQFLIQYYNGEERAKGNILERFSAQQFPDLHSELNLSSLELGDSALYFCASSQIGNEQFFGPGTRLTVL.

J is TRBJ1-5 and V is TRBV5-1; D might be TRBD1 (5 bases). The V gene's germline CDR1 is SGHRS and CDR2 YFSETQ. Trimming removed 0 bases at V and 9 bases at J, with 13 bases between. The length of the CDR3 is 14 residues. The CDR3 sequence is CASSLDGAKRPQHF. The CDR3 DNA reads as TGCGCCAGCAGCTTGGACGGGGCCAAACGGCCCCAGCATTTT.

The chain joins TRBV6-1 to TRBJ2-2, with TRBD1 matching over 8 bases. Per the germline V gene, CDR1 is MNHNS and CDR2 is SASEGT. V trimming: 6 bases; J trimming: 6 bases; junction bases outside the gene matches: 3. The CDR3 is 13 residues long. In nucleotides, the CDR3 is TGTGCCAGCAGAGCAGGGGGCTCCGGGGAGCTGTTTTTT. Its protein product is CASRAGGSGELFF.

The V gene is TRBV19, the J gene TRBJ1-5; no definite D call. Germline V CDR1 and CDR2: LNHDA, SQIVND (reference sequence). Trimming pared 7 bases from V and 0 bases from J, leaving 19 bases between. This CDR3 has 17 residues. The CDR3 here is CASMPERAPNSNQPQHF. Written as DNA, the CDR3 is TGTGCCAGTATGCCCGAAAGGGCACCGAATAGCAATCAGCCCCAGCATTTT. The full variable domain, rest sourced from reference TRBV19 and TRBJ1-5, is DGGITQSPKYLFRKEGQNVTLSCEQNLNHDAMYWYRQDPGQGLRLIYYSQIVNDFQKGDIAEGYSVSREKKESFPLTVTSAQKNPTAFYLCASMPERAPNSNQPQHFGDGTRLSIL.

The chain is built from TRBV5-6 and TRBJ1-2; D is unclear. The germline CDR1 and CDR2 sequences are SGHDT and YYEEEE. CDR3 size: 14 residues. Trimming left V 3 bases short and J 4 bases short, with 13 bases between. CDR3 in amino acids: CASSSGISGYGYTF. DNA of the CDR3: TGTGCCAGCAGCTCCGGGATCTCGGGCTATGGCTACACCTTC.

The chain recombines TRBV4-2 with TRBJ2-7, with D possibly TRBD1 on 5 matching bases. Germline assignment: CDR1 LGHNA and CDR2 YNFKEQ. The V end was cut by 4 bases, the J end by 3 bases, with 10 bases between. CDR3 length equals 13 residues. CDR3 region: CASSPITGYEQYF. CDR3 nucleotides: TGTGCCAGCAGCCCGATTACAGGCTACGAGCAGTACTTC.

The rearrangement links TRBV5-1 to TRBJ1-4, with no clear D. CDR3 length: 14 residues. Germline loops: CDR1 SGHRS, CDR2 YFSETQ. With 2 bases removed from V and 3 bases from J, the gap between germline ends came to 8 bases. The CDR3 sequence: CASSLEGSNEKLFF. The DNA of the CDR3 is TGCGCCAGCAGCTTAGAAGGGTCTAATGAAAAACTGTTTTTT.

This chain connects TRBV7-6 to TRBJ2-3; D ambiguous. From germline, CDR1 is SGHVS and CDR2 FNYEAQ. V was pared by 8 bases and J by 2 bases, with 20 bases between. This CDR3 comprises 16 residues. CDR3 sequence: CASYKQPDGFTDTQYF. The DNA for the CDR3 is TGTGCCAGCTACAAACAACCGGACGGATTCACAGATACGCAGTATTTT. The full variable domain, in which reference TRBV7-6 and TRBJ2-3 provide the parts outside the CDR3, is GAGVSQSPRYKVTKRGQDVALRCDPISGHVSLYWYRQALGQGPEFLTYFNYEAQQDKSGLPNDRFSAERPEGSISTLTIQRTEQRDSAMYRCASYKQPDGFTDTQYFGPGTRLTVL.

CDR3 DNA sequence: TGTGCCAGCAGTGGGGGACACCCTAATTCACCCCTCCACTTT. It is translated as CASSGGHPNSPLHF. The genes are TRBV6-1 and TRBJ1-6; D perhaps matches TRBD1 (6 bases). V lost 4 bases to trimming and J lost 6 bases, with 10 bases between them. Germline V CDR1 and CDR2: MNHNS, SASEGT. This CDR3 region has 14 residues.

J is TRBJ2-5 and V is TRBV15; TRBD2 might be the D (6 bases). The V gene lost 1 base and the J gene lost 1 base, with 10 bases spanning the gap. The CDR3 contains 15 residues. Per the germline V gene, CDR1 is LNHNV and CDR2 is YYDKDF (reference sequence). Written as DNA, the CDR3 is TGTGCCACCAGCAGAGGGGGGGTGCGCCAAGAGACCCAGTACTTC. Translation: CATSRGGVRQETQYF. The whole variable domain, filled in from reference TRBV15 and TRBJ2-5, reads DAMVIQNPRYQVTQFGKPVTLSCSQTLNHNVMYWYQQKSSQAPKLLFHYYDKDFNNEADTPDNFQSRRPNTSFCFLDIRSPGLGDTAMYLCATSRGGVRQETQYFGPGTRLLVL.

This chain uses TRBV7-9 with TRBJ1-5; a possible D gene is TRBD1 (6 bases). V was cut by 1 base and J by 9 bases, with 13 bases left in between. The germline V gene encodes CDR1 SEHNR and CDR2 FQNEAQ (reference sequence). The CDR3 covers 14 residues. The DNA for the CDR3 is TGTGCCAGCAGCTTAGTGGGAGGAGGGGGGCCCCAGCATTTT. It translates to CASSLVGGGGPQHF. The complete variable domain, with remaining parts taken from reference TRBV7-9 and TRBJ1-5, reads DTGVSQNPRHKITKRGQNVTFRCDPISEHNRLYWYRQTLGQGPEFLTYFQNEAQLEKSRLLSDRFSAERPKGSFSTLEIQRTEQGDSAMYLCASSLVGGGGPQHFGDGTRLSIL.

This chain uses TRBV16 with TRBJ1-4; no definite D call. CDR1 and CDR2 (germline): KGHSY, FQNENV. The CDR3 length is 14 residues. Trimming left V 6 bases short and J 7 bases short, with 15 bases between. The CDR3 DNA reads as TGTGCCAGCAGACGACACGGCCAGTTTGAAAAACTGTTTTTT. Its translation: CASRRHGQFEKLFF.

J is TRBJ2-1 and V is TRBV11-3; 7 bases agree with TRBD1. This CDR3 contains 13 residues. With 3 bases clipped from V and 7 bases from J, the junction kept 3 bases outside the gene matches. Germline assignment: CDR1 SGHNT and CDR2 YENEEA. CDR3 sequence: CASSFVTGNEQFF. Written as DNA, the CDR3 is TGTGCCAGCAGCTTCGTGACAGGGAATGAGCAGTTCTTC.

V is TRBV7-8 and J is TRBJ1-2; TRBD1 is a possible D gene (6 bases). The CDR3 has 15 amino acids. Germline-derived CDR1 and CDR2 are SGHVS and FQNEAQ. V lost 2 bases and J lost 5, with 15 bases in between. The CDR3 loop reads CASSLLQGVSYGYTF. In DNA form, the CDR3 reads TGTGCCAGCAGCTTACTACAGGGAGTATCTTATGGCTACACCTTC.

This chain joins TRBV28 and TRBJ2-1, with 12 bases matching TRBD2. This CDR3 comprises 16 residues. After removal of 5 bases from V and 8 bases from J, the junction contained 10 bases not matched to a gene. CDR1 MDHEN and CDR2 SYDVKM come from the germline V gene. The CDR3 region is CASSLISSGRADEQFF. CDR3 sequence (DNA): TGTGCCAGCAGTCTTATTTCTAGCGGGAGGGCCGATGAGCAGTTCTTC.